The T cell receptor beta chain under discussion was sequenced for a study of CD8+ T cells in alopecia areata. Study summary: Administration of oral tofacitinib to treated patients was at 5 to 10 mg twice daily. Tofacitinib administration persisted for 6 to 18 months, succeeded by 6 months off drug.

cDNA serving as the sequencing template came from extracted, reverse transcribed RNA. Profiling relied on immunoSEQ multiplex PCR, and the TCRdb table lists in-frame clones only, not all of them. The sample records approximately 300,000 clones, over 45% being singletons. The V end lost 0 bases, the J end lost 3 bases, and 14 bases lay between the germline ends. There are 16 residues in the CDR3. The germline V gene encodes CDR1 MNHEY and CDR2 SVGAGI. In the case of this clone: What it recognizes is unknown.

Points from the study as a whole: Administration of tofacitinib significantly diminished scalp clonality and expanded CD8+ clones within the top 100.

Regarding treatment: oral pan-JAK inhibitor, 5-10 mg twice daily. Sample: CD4+ T cells sorted from blood, taken at week 24, from a patient treated with tofacitinib. The chain combines TRBV6-5 with TRBJ1-2; D gene uncertain. This TCR was recovered from a human donor with alopecia areata. CDR3 nucleotides: TGTGCCAGCAGTTACTCGAGGGCTTTCGTTGACTATGGCTACACCTTC. It codes for CASSYSRAFVDYGYTF.